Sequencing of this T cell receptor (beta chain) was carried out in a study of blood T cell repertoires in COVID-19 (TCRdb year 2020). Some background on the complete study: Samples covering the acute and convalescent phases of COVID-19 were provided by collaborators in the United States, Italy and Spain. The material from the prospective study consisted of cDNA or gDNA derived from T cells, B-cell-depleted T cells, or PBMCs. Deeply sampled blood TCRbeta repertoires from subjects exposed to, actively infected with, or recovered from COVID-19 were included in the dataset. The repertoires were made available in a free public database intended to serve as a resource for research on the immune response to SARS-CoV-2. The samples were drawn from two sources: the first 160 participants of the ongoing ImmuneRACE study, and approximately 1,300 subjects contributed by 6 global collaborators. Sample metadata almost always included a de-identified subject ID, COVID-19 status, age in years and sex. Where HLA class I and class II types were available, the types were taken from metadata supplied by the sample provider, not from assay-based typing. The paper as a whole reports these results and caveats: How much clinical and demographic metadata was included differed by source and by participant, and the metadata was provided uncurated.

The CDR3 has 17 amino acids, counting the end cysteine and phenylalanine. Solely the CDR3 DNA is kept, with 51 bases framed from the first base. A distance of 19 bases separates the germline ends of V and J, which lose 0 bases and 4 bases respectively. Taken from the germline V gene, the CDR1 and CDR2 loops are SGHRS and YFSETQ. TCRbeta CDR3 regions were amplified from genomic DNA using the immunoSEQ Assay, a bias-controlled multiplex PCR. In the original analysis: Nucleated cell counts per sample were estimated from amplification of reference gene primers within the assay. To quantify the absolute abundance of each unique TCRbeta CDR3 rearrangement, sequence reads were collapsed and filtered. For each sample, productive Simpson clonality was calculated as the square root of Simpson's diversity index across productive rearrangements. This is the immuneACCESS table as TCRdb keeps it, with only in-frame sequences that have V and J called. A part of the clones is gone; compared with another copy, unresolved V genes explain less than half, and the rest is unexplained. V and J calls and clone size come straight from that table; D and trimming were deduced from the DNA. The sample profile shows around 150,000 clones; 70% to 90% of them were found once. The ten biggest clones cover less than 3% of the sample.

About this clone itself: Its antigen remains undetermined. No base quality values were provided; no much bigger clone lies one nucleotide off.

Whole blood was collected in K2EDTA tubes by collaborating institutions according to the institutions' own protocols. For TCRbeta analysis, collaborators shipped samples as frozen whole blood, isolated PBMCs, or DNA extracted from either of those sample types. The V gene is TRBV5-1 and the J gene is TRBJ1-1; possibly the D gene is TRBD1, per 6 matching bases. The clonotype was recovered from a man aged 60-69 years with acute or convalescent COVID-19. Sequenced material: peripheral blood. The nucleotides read TGCGCCAGCAGCTTGGCCGGGCCGAACAGGGCTGGCACTGAAGCTTTCTTT. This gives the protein CASSLAGPNRAGTEAFF.